Listed here is a single T cell receptor beta chain. In this sample, this clonotype turned up many times. This receptor's antigen is unknown. No clone much larger than this one lies a single base away; base qualities are absent. These data come from a study of T cells in Graves' hyperthyroidism and ophthalmopathy (dated by TCRdb to about 2019). Some background on the complete study: Peripheral blood samples were taken at the time of initial diagnosis, prior to any treatment. To identify distinguishing TCR V-J signatures, a discovery cohort of about 100 patients was used, comprising 43 with Graves' ophthalmopathy and some 60 with stable Graves' hyperthyroidism. Whether ophthalmopathy could be predicted prospectively was tested in an independent validation cohort made up of about 18 hyperthyroidism patients plus 17 patients who later progressed to ophthalmopathy. The 90 to 100 discovery patients were randomly split 7:3 into training and test sets. The study also compared thyroid tissue and blood T-cell repertoires from a handful of Graves' hyperthyroidism patients. After sampling, hyperthyroidism patients received methimazole starting at 30 mg daily, and ophthalmopathy patients received high-dose intravenous methylprednisolone. According to the paper, TCR Vbeta CDR3 sequencing was carried out on 135 peripheral blood samples, which came from 40 to 45 ophthalmopathy, approximately 78 hyperthyroidism and about 17 progressor patients.

Here is what the overall study found, with its caveats: Blood samples also contained most of the expanded thyroid clonotypes (frequency above 0.001), which suggests that blood repertoires may reflect thyroid immune responses. In cross-validation, a model built on a 13 V-J signature told ophthalmopathy apart from stable hyperthyroidism with less than 90% sensitivity and about 81% specificity, and in testing the same model reached 80%/75%. In validation, the model predicted progression to ophthalmopathy with roughly 70% sensitivity and 72.22% specificity, a median of about 6 months before onset. No statistical method was used to fix the sample size in advance, and group allocation was not hidden from the investigators.

Ophthalmopathy patients had moderately to severely active disease, with a Clinical Activity Score of 3 or more, a NOSPECS grade of 4 or more, and a disease duration of less than 3 months. Patients with uncontrolled infections, other autoimmune diseases, pregnancy or lactation were excluded. Clinical symptoms, serum thyroxine and TRAb, thyroid ultrasound, and orbital computed tomography formed the basis for the diagnoses. PBMCs were separated from around 9.1 ml of fresh peripheral blood using Ficoll-Paque density gradient centrifugation. Trizol reagent was used to extract total RNA, and RNA quality was then checked on an Agilent 2100 Bioanalyzer. Amplification of TCR beta CDR3 regions was carried out from RNA transcripts. For the first round of RT-PCR on the TCR CDR3, the HTBI primer set was used together with the Qiagen OneStep RT-PCR kit. A second multiplex PCR round built the libraries, followed by size selection and purification. The libraries were sequenced on an Illumina HiSeq2000 using paired-end 100 bp reads. The paper's data handling went like this. SOAPnuke was used to process the raw data, removing reads that contained adapters or uncalled bases, had a mean Phred below 15, or lacked an exact match to the constant primer or identifier. COPE v1.2.5 was used to merge the high-quality paired reads, and each unique nucleotide sequence was defined as a clonotype. MiTCR v1.1 was used to align the clonotypes against IMGT TRBV, TRBD and TRBJ reference segments. Analysis was restricted to V-J combinations with a frequency above 0.0001, which covered over 98% of repertoires. The TCS score was defined as the ratio of F50 (clonal expansion) to E x V (chaos), calculated using BLOSUM62-based TCRdist between CDR3 peptides within each V-J. Welch's t-statistics and random forest reduced roughly 540 V-J features to 10 to 15, which were used in a naive Bayes classifier (R e1071). Clones were called with MiXCR by TCRdb after fastp trimmed the public reads at Q25, and only in-frame beta chains were retained. Each entry is one CDR3 protein sequence, shown with its most common DNA and genes. TCRdb, not the original authors, processed these V and J calls. The sample has 600,000 or so distinct CDR3 sequences on record, approximately 15% of them singletons. The ten largest clones take up around 12% of the sample.

The clonotype was recovered from a woman between 50 and 59 years old with Graves' ophthalmopathy. Sequencing input: blood.

The DNA is as follows: TGCAGTGCACTCGGACTAGCGGGAGGGCATTACTCCTACGAGCAGTACTTC. Its protein product is CSALGLAGGHYSYEQYF. The rearranged chain carries TRBV20-1 and TRBJ2-7, with 15 central nucleotides matching TRBD2. Here V drops 6 bases and J drops 0 bases, and the junction holds 9 bases not matched to any gene. From a lookup of the germline V gene (reference sequence), CDR1 and CDR2 are DFQATT and SNEGSKA. The CDR3 spans 17 residues, from the cysteine through the phenylalanine. Kept here is only the CDR3 DNA, which spans 51 bases and is read in frame from base 1.